A selection of T cell receptor beta chains follows, all from one sample in a study of T cell responses to AZD1222 COVID-19 vaccine. Using immunoSEQ multiplex PCR, the repertoire was profiled, and TCRdb retains in-frame clones only, with some absent. This sample has more than 110,000 clones, with about 90% found just once. The source was peripheral blood, collected on day 0 of AZD1222 vaccination. These receptors were obtained from an adult in good health. Both conserved end residues are part of each CDR3. The D gene is left open where the match is weak. The size field is filled for only some rows; it gives once, few, many or a size class.

NA	TRBJ2-3	TRBV10-3	NA	CAISFRTDTQYF	TGTGCCATCAGTTTCCGCACAGATACGCAGTATTTT
NA	TRBJ1-1	TRBV19	NA	CASKKGITEAFF	TGTGCCAGTAAGAAGGGTATCACTGAAGCTTTCTTT
TRBD2	TRBJ2-1	TRBV5-1	NA	CASSFMAGGVDEQFF	TGCGCCAGCAGCTTTATGGCGGGAGGGGTTGATGAGCAGTTCTTC
NA	TRBJ2-3	TRBV6-2/TRBV6-3	NA	CASSYKETDTQYF	TGTGCCAGCAGTTACAAGGAGACAGATACGCAGTATTTT
TRBD1	TRBJ2-5	TRBV7-9	NA	CASSPRTGLQETQYF	TGTGCCAGCAGCCCCAGGACAGGTTTGCAAGAGACCCAGTACTTC
TRBD1	TRBJ2-2	TRBV29-1	NA	CSAGTGPNTGELFF	TGCAGCGCCGGGACAGGGCCGAACACCGGGGAGCTGTTTTTT
NA	TRBJ2-7	TRBV13	NA	CASSWRVHEQYF	TGTGCCAGCAGCTGGCGGGTTCACGAGCAGTACTTC
NA	TRBJ2-2	TRBV12-3/TRBV12-4	NA	CASSLIGELFF	TGTGCCAGCAGTTTAATCGGGGAGCTGTTTTTT
NA	TRBJ2-2	TRBV9	NA	CASSGTDPPGELFF	TGTGCCAGCAGCGGGACGGACCCGCCCGGGGAGCTGTTTTTT
NA	TRBJ1-6	TRBV25-1	NA	CASSEGGGSYNSPLHF	TGTGCCAGCAGTGAAGGCGGGGGCTCCTATAATTCACCCCTCCACTTT
NA	TRBJ1-5	TRBV18	few	CASSPTMADNSNQPQHF	TGTGCCAGCTCACCAACTATGGCAGACAATAGCAATCAGCCCCAGCATTTT
NA	TRBJ1-2	TRBV15	NA	CATSRDKRVYDGYTF	TGTGCCACCAGCAGAGATAAAAGGGTTTACGATGGCTACACCTTC
NA	TRBJ2-7	TRBV5-4	NA	CASSQTRGEQYF	TGTGCCAGCAGTCAAACCCGGGGGGAGCAGTACTTC